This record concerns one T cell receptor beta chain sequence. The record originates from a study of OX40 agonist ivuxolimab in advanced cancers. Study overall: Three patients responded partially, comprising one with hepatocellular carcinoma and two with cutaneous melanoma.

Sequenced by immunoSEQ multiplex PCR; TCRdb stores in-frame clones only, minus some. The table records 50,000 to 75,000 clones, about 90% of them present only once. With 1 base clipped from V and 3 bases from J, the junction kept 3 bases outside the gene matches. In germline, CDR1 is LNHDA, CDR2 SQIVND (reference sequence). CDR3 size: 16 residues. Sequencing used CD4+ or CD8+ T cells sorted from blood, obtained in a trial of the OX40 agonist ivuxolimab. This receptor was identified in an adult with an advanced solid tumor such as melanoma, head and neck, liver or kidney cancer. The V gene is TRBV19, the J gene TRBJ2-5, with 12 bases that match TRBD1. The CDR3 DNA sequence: TGTGCCAGTAGTATAGGTGGGACAGGGGGCAAAGAGACCCAGTACTTC. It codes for CASSIGGTGGKETQYF.